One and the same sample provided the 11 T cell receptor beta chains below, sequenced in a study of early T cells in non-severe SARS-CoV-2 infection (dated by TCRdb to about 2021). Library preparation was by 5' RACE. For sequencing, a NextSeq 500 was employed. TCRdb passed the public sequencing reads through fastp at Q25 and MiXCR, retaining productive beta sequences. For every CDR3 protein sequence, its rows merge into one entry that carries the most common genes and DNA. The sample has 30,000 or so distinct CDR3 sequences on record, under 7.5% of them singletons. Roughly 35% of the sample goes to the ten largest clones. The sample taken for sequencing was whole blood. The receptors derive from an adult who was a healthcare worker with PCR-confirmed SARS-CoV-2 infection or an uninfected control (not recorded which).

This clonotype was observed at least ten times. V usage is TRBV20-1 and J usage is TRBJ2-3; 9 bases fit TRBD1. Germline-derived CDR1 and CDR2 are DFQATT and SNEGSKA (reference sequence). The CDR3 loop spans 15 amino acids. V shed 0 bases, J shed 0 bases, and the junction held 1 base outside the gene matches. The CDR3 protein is CSARDGTGSTDTQYF. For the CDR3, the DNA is TGCAGTGCTAGAGATGGGACAGGGAGCACAGATACGCAGTATTTT.

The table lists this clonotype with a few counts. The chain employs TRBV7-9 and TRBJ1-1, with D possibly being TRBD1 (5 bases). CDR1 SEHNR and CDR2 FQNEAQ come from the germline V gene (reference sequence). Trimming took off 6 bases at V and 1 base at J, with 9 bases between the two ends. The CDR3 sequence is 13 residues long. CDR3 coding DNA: TGTGCCAGCAGGTCGACAGCGAACACTGAAGCTTTCTTT. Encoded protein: CASRSTANTEAFF.

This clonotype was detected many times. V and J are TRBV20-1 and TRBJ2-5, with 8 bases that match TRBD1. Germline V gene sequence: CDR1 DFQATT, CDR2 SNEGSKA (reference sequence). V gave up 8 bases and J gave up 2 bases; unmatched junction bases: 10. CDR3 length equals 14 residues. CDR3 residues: CSCNEGQAQETQYF. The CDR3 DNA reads TGCAGTTGCAACGAGGGACAGGCACAAGAGACCCAGTACTTC.

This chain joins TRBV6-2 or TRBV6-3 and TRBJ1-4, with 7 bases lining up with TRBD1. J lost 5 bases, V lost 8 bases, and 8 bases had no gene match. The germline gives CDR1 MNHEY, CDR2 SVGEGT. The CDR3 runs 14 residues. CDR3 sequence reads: CASGDDRANEKLFF. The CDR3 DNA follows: TGTGCCAGCGGGGACGACAGGGCGAATGAAAAACTGTTTTTT.

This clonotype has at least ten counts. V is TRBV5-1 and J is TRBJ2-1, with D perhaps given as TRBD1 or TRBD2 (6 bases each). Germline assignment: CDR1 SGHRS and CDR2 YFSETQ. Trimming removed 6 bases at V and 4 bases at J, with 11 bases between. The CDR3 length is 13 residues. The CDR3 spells CASTQGGYNEQFF. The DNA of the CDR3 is TGCGCCAGCACCCAAGGGGGGTACAATGAGCAGTTCTTC. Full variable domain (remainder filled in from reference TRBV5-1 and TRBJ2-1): KAGVTQTPRYLIKTRGQQVTLSCSPISGHRSVSWYQQTPGQGLQFLFEYFSETQRNKGNFPGRFSGRQFSNSRSEMNVSTLELGDSALYLCASTQGGYNEQFFGPGTRLTVL.

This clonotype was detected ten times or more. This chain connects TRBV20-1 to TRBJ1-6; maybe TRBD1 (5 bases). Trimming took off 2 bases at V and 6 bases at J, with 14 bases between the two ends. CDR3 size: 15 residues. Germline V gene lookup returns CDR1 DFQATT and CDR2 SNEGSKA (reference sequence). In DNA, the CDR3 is TGCAGTGCTAGACCCCGGGGCGGTCTTAATTCACCCCTCCACTTT. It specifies CSARPRGGLNSPLHF.

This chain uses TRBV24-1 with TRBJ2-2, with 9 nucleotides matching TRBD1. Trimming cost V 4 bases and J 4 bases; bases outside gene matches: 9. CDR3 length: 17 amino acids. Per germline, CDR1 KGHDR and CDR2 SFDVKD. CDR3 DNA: TGTGCCACCAGTGAGGGACAGGGCATGTTTGGCACCGGGGAGCTGTTTTTT. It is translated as CATSEGQGMFGTGELFF.

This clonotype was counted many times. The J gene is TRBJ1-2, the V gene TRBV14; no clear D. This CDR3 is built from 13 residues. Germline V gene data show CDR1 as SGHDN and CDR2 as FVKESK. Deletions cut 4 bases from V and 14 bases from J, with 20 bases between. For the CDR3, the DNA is TGTGCCAGCAGCCCTACCCCCAACTCGCTAGGTACCTTC. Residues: CASSPTPNSLGTF.

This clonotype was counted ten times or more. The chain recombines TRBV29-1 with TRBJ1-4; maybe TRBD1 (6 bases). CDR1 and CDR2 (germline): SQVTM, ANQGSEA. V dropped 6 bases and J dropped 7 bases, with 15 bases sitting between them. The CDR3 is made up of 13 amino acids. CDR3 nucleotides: TGCAGCGTCGCCGGGGGGCAGGTTGAAAAACTGTTTTTT. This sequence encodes CSVAGGQVEKLFF.

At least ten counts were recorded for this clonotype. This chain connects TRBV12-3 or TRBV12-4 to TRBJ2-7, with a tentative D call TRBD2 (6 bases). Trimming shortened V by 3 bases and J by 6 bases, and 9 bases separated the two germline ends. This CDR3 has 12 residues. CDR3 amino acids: CASSLEGTEQYF. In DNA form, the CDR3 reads TGTGCCAGCAGTTTGGAGGGGACCGAGCAGTACTTC.

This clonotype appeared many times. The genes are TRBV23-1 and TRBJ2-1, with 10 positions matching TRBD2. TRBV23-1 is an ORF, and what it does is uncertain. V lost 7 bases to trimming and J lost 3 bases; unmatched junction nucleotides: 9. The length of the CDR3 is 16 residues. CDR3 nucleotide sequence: TGCGCCAGCAATACGATTCTAGCGGGGGACTACAATGAGCAGTTCTTC. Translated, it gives CASNTILAGDYNEQFF.